This passage covers 21 T cell receptor beta chains from one sample sequenced in a study of OX40 agonist ivuxolimab in advanced cancers. TCRdb keeps only in-frame clones here, not all; method: immunoSEQ multiplex PCR. The repertoire holds 70,000 to 100,000 clones, with about nine tenths as singletons. The sample was CD4+ or CD8+ T cells sorted from blood, taken in a trial of the OX40 agonist ivuxolimab. These receptor sequences come from an adult with an advanced solid tumor such as melanoma, head and neck, liver or kidney cancer.

The chain recombines TRBV9 with TRBJ2-7; 12 bases agree with TRBD2. Germline trimming cut 4 bases from V and 2 bases from J; bases unmatched to any gene: 4. Germline V gene data show CDR1 as SGDLS and CDR2 as YYNGEE. This CDR3 contains 15 residues. CDR3 amino acids: CASSPRTSGTYEQYF. The CDR3 DNA sequence: TGTGCCAGCAGCCCTCGGACTAGCGGGACCTACGAGCAGTACTTC. The whole variable domain, filled in from reference TRBV9 and TRBJ2-7, reads DSGVTQTPKHLITATGQRVTLRCSPRSGDLSVYWYQQSLDQGLQFLIQYYNGEERAKGNILERFSAQQFPDLHSELNLSSLELGDSALYFCASSPRTSGTYEQYFGPGTRLTVT.

The V and J genes are TRBV10-3 and TRBJ2-1, with TRBD2 identical over 7 bases. V gave up 5 bases and J gave up 0 bases; unmatched junction bases: 4. This CDR3 contains 15 residues. Germline assignment: CDR1 ENHRY and CDR2 SYGVKD. DNA of the CDR3: TGTGCCATCAGTCTCGGCGGGAGCTCCTACAATGAGCAGTTCTTC. It yields the protein CAISLGGSSYNEQFF.

Relative to its sample, this clone is medium-sized. CDR3 sequence: CASSLDGKSSQPQHF. The CDR3 nucleotides are TGTGCCAGCAGCTTAGATGGAAAGTCCAGTCAGCCCCAGCATTTT. The chain links TRBV7-8 to TRBJ1-5; D is undetermined. This CDR3 has 15 amino acids. Between the trimmed V and J ends, which lost 1 base and 6 bases, there was a span of 13 bases. Per the germline V gene, CDR1 is SGHVS and CDR2 is FQNEAQ.

This sequence joins TRBV11-3 and TRBJ1-1; tentatively, D is TRBD1 (5 bases). From germline, CDR1 is SGHNT and CDR2 YENEEA. The V end lost 4 bases, the J end lost 1 base, and 16 bases lay between the germline ends. The CDR3 has 16 residues. The CDR3 nucleotides are TGTGCCAGCAGCTCTACTAGGACATCCACGAACACTGAAGCTTTCTTT. Residues: CASSSTRTSTNTEAFF.

The gene calls are TRBV5-5 and TRBJ2-5; D unclear. The ends were cut back, 4 bases at V and 4 bases at J, with 11 bases in the middle. The CDR3 is 13 residues long. Germline V gene lookup returns CDR1 SGHKS and CDR2 YYEKEE (reference sequence). The CDR3 is CASSAVSPETQYF. The CDR3, as DNA: TGTGCCAGCAGCGCTGTTAGCCCAGAGACCCAGTACTTC.

The V and J genes are TRBV21-1 and TRBJ2-1; the D call TRBD2 from the table was never checked on the DNA. TRBV21-1 is reported as a pseudogene. The CDR3 consists of 15 residues. CDR3 amino acids: CASSKEELAVDEQFF. The CDR3 DNA sequence: TGTGCCAGCAGCAAAGAGGAACTAGCGGTCGATGAGCAGTTCTTC.

This rearrangement joins TRBV11-2 to TRBJ1-4; D is unresolved. Germline assignment: CDR1 SGHAT and CDR2 FQNNGV. This CDR3 spans 12 amino acids. Trimming removed 5 bases at V and 12 bases at J, with 13 bases between. The CDR3 protein is CASSVNRGELFF. CDR3 in DNA: TGTGCCAGCAGCGTAAACCGGGGAGAACTGTTTTTT.

As DNA, the CDR3 is TGTGCTAGTGGTCCACGGACCGGATCCTACGAGCAGTACTTC. It yields the protein CASGPRTGSYEQYF. V usage is TRBV12-5 and J usage is TRBJ2-7; D gene unclear. The CDR3 totals 14 residues. Germline assignment: CDR1 LGHNT and CDR2 FRNRAP. V gave up 5 bases and J gave up 1 base, with 12 bases separating them.

The chain has TRBV10-3 and TRBJ1-5; D perhaps matches TRBD1 (5 bases). The CDR3 loop spans 14 amino acids. CDR1 is ENHRY and CDR2 is SYGVKD in the germline V gene. Trimming pared 4 bases from V and 5 bases from J, leaving 12 bases between. In nucleotides, the CDR3 is TGTGCCATCAGTGCGAGGGGCGGCTATCAGCCCCAGCATTTT. Encoded protein: CAISARGGYQPQHF.

The chain recombines TRBV5-1 with TRBJ1-4; D not certain. Germline values: CDR1 SGHRS, CDR2 YFSETQ. There are 14 residues in the CDR3. The germline V and J ends were trimmed by 2 bases and 5 bases, with 10 bases remaining between them. CDR3 bases: TGCGCCAGCAGCTTCCGGGCCACGAATGAAAAACTGTTTTTT. This codes for CASSFRATNEKLFF.

This chain links TRBV7-2 with TRBJ2-3, with 7 bases matching TRBD1. J was trimmed by 6 bases and V by 5 bases; bases with no gene match: 5. CDR3 length: 13 amino acids. Germline-derived CDR1 and CDR2 are SGHTA and FQGNSA. DNA for the CDR3: TGTGCCAGCAGCCCCCTACAGGGGGATACGCAGTATTTT. Translated, it gives CASSPLQGDTQYF.

This chain uses TRBV13 with TRBJ2-1; maybe TRBD2 (6 bases). The V and J ends lost 6 bases and 0 bases respectively, with 12 bases between them. The CDR3 has 15 residues. Germline-derived CDR1 and CDR2 are PRHDT and FYEKMQ (reference sequence). For the CDR3, the DNA is TGTGCCAGCAGAGTTGGGAGGAGCTCCTACAATGAGCAGTTCTTC. Encoded protein: CASRVGRSSYNEQFF.

V usage is TRBV7-6 and J usage is TRBJ2-4, with D perhaps TRBD1 (5 bases). With 1 base removed from V and 9 bases from J, the gap between germline ends came to 16 bases. Germline assignment: CDR1 SGHVS and CDR2 FNYEAQ. The CDR3 is 15 residues long. For the CDR3, the DNA is TGTGCCAGCAGCTTAGACCTGGGCAGGGTAGGCATTCAGTACTTC. Its translation: CASSLDLGRVGIQYF.

The chain employs TRBV5-6 and TRBJ2-1, with a tentative D call TRBD2 (5 bases). With 4 bases removed from V and 8 bases from J, the gap between germline ends came to 13 bases. The CDR3 is 13 amino acids. The germline V gene encodes CDR1 SGHDT and CDR2 YYEEEE. In DNA form, the CDR3 reads TGTGCCAGCAGCAAGAGGGAAGGCTATGAGCAGTTCTTC. Its translation: CASSKREGYEQFF.

The CDR3 DNA reads TGTGCCACCAGCAGAGATCTGGTGAACACTGAAGCTTTCTTT. Its translation: CATSRDLVNTEAFF. This chain connects TRBV15 to TRBJ1-1; no firm D call. The CDR3 sequence is 14 residues long. Germline CDR1 LNHNV, CDR2 YYDKDF (reference sequence). Trimming stripped 0 bases from V and 0 bases from J, with 5 bases between.

The chain joins TRBV13 to TRBJ2-2, with 9 bases fitting TRBD2. Trimming removed 2 bases from V and 1 base from J; junction bases left unmatched: 5. Germline CDR1 reads PRHDT; CDR2 reads FYEKMQ (reference sequence). The CDR3 contains 17 residues. CDR3 sequence (DNA): TGTGCCAGCAGCTTACCAGCGGGAGGCTGGAACACCGGGGAGCTGTTTTTT. Protein: CASSLPAGGWNTGELFF.

This clone was seen a single time. This chain uses TRBV5-1 with TRBJ2-7; weak D call: TRBD2 (7 bases). The germline V gene has CDR1 SGHRS and CDR2 YFSETQ. The CDR3 totals 15 residues. V lost 4 bases and J lost 2, with 16 bases in between. The CDR3 DNA reads TGCGCCAGCAGCCTGGGAGGGGGGCTGACCTACGAGCAGTACTTC. This gives the protein CASSLGGGLTYEQYF. Full variable domain (rest looked up from reference TRBV5-1 and TRBJ2-7): KAGVTQTPRYLIKTRGQQVTLSCSPISGHRSVSWYQQTPGQGLQFLFEYFSETQRNKGNFPGRFSGRQFSNSRSEMNVSTLELGDSALYLCASSLGGGLTYEQYFGPGTRLTVT.

The V call is TRBV7-2, the J call TRBJ1-1; D might be TRBD1 (5 bases). The V and J ends lost 8 bases and 7 bases respectively, with 23 bases between them. CDR1 and CDR2 from the germline V gene are SGHTA and FQGNSA. The CDR3 contains 15 residues. CDR3 amino acids: CASRSGGKQTGEAFF. The CDR3 nucleotides are TGTGCCAGCCGTAGCGGGGGGAAACAGACTGGTGAAGCTTTCTTT.

The J gene is TRBJ1-5, the V gene TRBV25-1, with D unclear. The CDR3 runs 16 residues. Trimming left V 4 bases short and J 2 bases short, with 15 bases between. Germline assignment: CDR1 MGHDK and CDR2 SYGVNS. The CDR3 DNA reads TGTGCCAGCAGTGGTGGTTCTGCTTTTGGCAATCAGCCCCAGCATTTT. Protein product: CASSGGSAFGNQPQHF.

This chain uses TRBV5-6 with TRBJ2-7; 13 bases fit TRBD2. The ends lost 4 bases at V and 6 bases at J; junction bases unmatched: 7. CDR1 SGHDT and CDR2 YYEEEE come from the germline V gene. The CDR3 runs 15 residues. The CDR3 loop reads CASSLPGLAGTEQYF. The CDR3 DNA reads TGTGCCAGCAGCCTGCCGGGACTAGCGGGAACCGAGCAGTACTTC. The complete variable domain, with remaining parts taken from reference TRBV5-6 and TRBJ2-7, reads DAGVTQSPTHLIKTRGQQVTLRCSPKSGHDTVSWYQQALGQGPQFIFQYYEEEERQRGNFPDRFSGHQFPNYSSELNVNALLLGDSALYLCASSLPGLAGTEQYFGPGTRLTVT.

The gene calls are TRBV19 and TRBJ2-2; 12 bases are shared with TRBD2. This CDR3 has 19 residues. V lost 2 bases, J lost 4 bases, and 11 bases stayed unmatched. The germline V gene encodes CDR1 LNHDA and CDR2 SQIVND (reference sequence). The CDR3 region is CASSIMVLAGGGRTGELFF. DNA of the CDR3: TGTGCCAGTAGTATAATGGTTCTAGCGGGAGGGGGTCGCACCGGGGAGCTGTTTTTT.